The 30 T cell receptor beta chains given below trace back to one sample, sequenced in a study of glioma-infiltrating T cells after dendritic cell vaccination. Measured with immunoSEQ multiplex PCR; TCRdb has only the in-frame clones, and not every one. The table lists tens of thousands of clones, over 70% of them singletons. The sequencing used blood, collected before dendritic cell vaccination. These TCRs come from a human donor with glioblastoma.

V and J are TRBV12-5 and TRBJ2-1; 9 positions agree with TRBD2. CDR1 LGHNT and CDR2 FRNRAP come from the germline V gene. This CDR3 spans 15 amino acids. The ends lost 1 base at V and 5 bases at J; junction bases unmatched: 3. The CDR3: CASGLDIAGDNEQFF. The DNA for the CDR3 is TGTGCTAGTGGTTTGGACATAGCGGGAGACAATGAGCAGTTCTTC.

This chain links TRBV27 with TRBJ2-7, with 11 bases lining up with TRBD2. After removal of 9 bases from V and 3 bases from J, the junction contained 4 bases not matched to a gene. This CDR3 contains 13 residues. Looked up from germline, CDR1 is MNHEY and CDR2 is SMNVEV (reference sequence). The CDR3 nucleotides read TGTGCCAGTAGCGGGGGGGCCTTCTACGAGCAGTACTTC. Amino acid sequence: CASSGGAFYEQYF.

The chain employs TRBV5-4 and TRBJ1-2; tentatively, D is TRBD1 (5 bases). This CDR3 has 17 amino acids. CDR1 and CDR2 (germline): SGHNT, YYREEE (reference sequence). V was pared by 3 bases and J by 0 bases, with 18 bases between. The CDR3: CASSSQGYRLANYGYTF. CDR3 nucleotide sequence: TGTGCCAGCAGCTCCCAGGGTTATCGACTAGCTAACTATGGCTACACCTTC.

J is TRBJ1-2 and V is TRBV7-9; tentative D call: TRBD1 (5 bases). This CDR3 has 15 amino acids. V was cut by 4 bases and J by 6 bases, with 18 bases left in between. Germline loops: CDR1 SEHNR, CDR2 FQNEAQ (reference sequence). CDR3 region: CASSSASLGGNGYTF. The CDR3 DNA reads TGTGCCAGCAGCTCAGCGAGCCTCGGGGGAAATGGCTACACCTTC.

The chain carries TRBV6-1 and TRBJ2-1, with D possibly being TRBD1 (6 bases). The CDR3 has 13 amino acids. The V gene's germline CDR1 is MNHNS and CDR2 SASEGT. Trimming cost V 5 bases and J 6 bases, with 11 bases left between them. CDR3 sequence (DNA): TGTGCCAGCAGTCTGGACAGACTCAATGAGCAGTTCTTC. Encoded protein: CASSLDRLNEQFF.

This CDR3 is CASSILWGQGLAGGGPLAKNIQYF. The CDR3 DNA reads as TGTGCCAGTAGTATATTGTGGGGACAAGGACTAGCGGGAGGCGGGCCACTAGCCAAAAACATTCAGTACTTC. This chain uses TRBV19 with TRBJ2-4, with 14 bases aligning to TRBD2. The CDR3 covers 24 residues. J gave up 0 bases and V 2 bases, and 21 bases lay outside the gene matches. The germline gives CDR1 LNHDA, CDR2 SQIVND (reference sequence).

The CDR3 sequence is CATSPRSPQGSETQYF. The CDR3 region has the DNA TGTGCCACCAGCCCAAGATCCCCCCAGGGTTCGGAGACCCAGTACTTC. The chain has TRBV15 and TRBJ2-5; a possible D gene is TRBD1 (5 bases). Per the germline V gene, CDR1 is LNHNV and CDR2 is YYDKDF (reference sequence). CDR3 size: 16 residues. Between the trimmed V and J ends, which lost 5 bases and 5 bases, there was a span of 21 bases.

This clone was counted a few times. The chain carries TRBV2 and TRBJ2-1; a weak D match, TRBD1 (6 bases). The V end was cut by 7 bases, the J end by 6 bases, with 16 bases between. The germline gives CDR1 SNHLY, CDR2 FYNNEI. The CDR3 is 14 amino acids. CDR3 region: CASTGGRVSNEQFF. As DNA, the CDR3 is TGTGCCAGCACTGGGGGCAGGGTCAGCAATGAGCAGTTCTTC.

This rearrangement joins TRBV9 to TRBJ1-2, with TRBD1 matching 7 bases. V lost 5 bases to trimming and J lost 2 bases; unmatched junction nucleotides: 3. This CDR3 comprises 13 residues. Germline loops: CDR1 SGDLS, CDR2 YYNGEE. In DNA form, the CDR3 reads TGTGCCAGCAGAACAGGGGAAAACTATGGCTACACCTTC. It codes for CASRTGENYGYTF. The variable domain in full, with the rest retrieved from reference TRBV9 and TRBJ1-2, is DSGVTQTPKHLITATGQRVTLRCSPRSGDLSVYWYQQSLDQGLQFLIQYYNGEERAKGNILERFSAQQFPDLHSELNLSSLELGDSALYFCASRTGENYGYTFGSGTRLTVV.

In regard to this clone: Other DNA sequences in this specimen translate into the identical CDR3. The V call is TRBV5-1, the J call TRBJ2-3, with TRBD1 identical over 10 bases. The CDR3 spans 15 residues. In germline, CDR1 is SGHRS, CDR2 YFSETQ. Germline trimming cut 2 bases from V and 6 bases from J; bases unmatched to any gene: 6. The CDR3 coding sequence is TGCGCCAGCAGCTTAGGACAGGGGGTGGTCGATACGCAGTATTTT. Translated, it gives CASSLGQGVVDTQYF.

The rearrangement uses TRBV5-8 and TRBJ2-3; 12 nucleotides match TRBD2. The trim removed 0 bases at V and 0 bases at J, leaving 2 bases unmatched. This CDR3 comprises 17 residues. Looked up from germline, CDR1 is SGHTS and CDR2 is YDEGEE. The chain's CDR3 is CASSLAGTSGSTDTQYF. For the CDR3, the DNA is TGTGCCAGCAGCTTGGCCGGGACTAGCGGGAGCACAGATACGCAGTATTTT.

This clone was seen just once. V is TRBV12-5 and J is TRBJ1-5, with TRBD1 identical over 7 bases. Germline lookup yields CDR1 LGHNT and CDR2 FRNRAP. V dropped 6 bases and J dropped 3; count of bases not matched to a gene: 5. The CDR3 sequence is 14 residues long. CDR3 sequence (DNA): TGTGCTAGTGGACGCGACAGGGTCAATCAGCCCCAGCATTTT. Protein sequence: CASGRDRVNQPQHF.

The V gene is TRBV18, the J gene TRBJ1-1, with 8 nucleotides matching TRBD1. CDR3 length: 15 amino acids. CDR1 KGHSH and CDR2 LQKENI come from the germline V gene. The V segment lost 6 bases and the J segment 5 bases; nucleotides outside the gene matches: 11. The CDR3 nucleotides read TGTGCCAGCTCGCCGGACAGGGATGGAACTACTGAAGCTTTCTTT. This translates into CASSPDRDGTTEAFF.

CDR3 in amino acids: CASSYEQGREAFF. CDR3 nucleotide sequence: TGTGCCAGCAGTTACGAACAGGGGCGTGAAGCTTTCTTT. V is TRBV6-6 and J is TRBJ1-1; TRBD1 matches at 7 bases. Germline V lookup: CDR1 MNHNY, CDR2 SVGAGI (reference sequence). The V and J ends lost 2 bases and 7 bases, in that order; junction bases with no gene match: 4. The CDR3 runs 13 residues.

CDR3 region: CASSSGTGGIWEAQYF. The CDR3 region has the DNA TGCGCCAGCTCATCTGGGACAGGGGGCATTTGGGAGGCCCAGTACTTC. The chain couples TRBV4-1 to TRBJ2-5; 12 nucleotides align to TRBD1. Germline V gives CDR1 MGHRA, CDR2 YSYEKL. The V and J ends lost 8 bases and 9 bases, in that order; junction bases with no gene match: 16. This CDR3 region has 16 residues.

The chain couples TRBV29-1 to TRBJ2-7; a weak D match, TRBD2 (6 bases). The CDR3 runs 14 residues. CDR1 and CDR2 from the germline V gene are SQVTM and ANQGSEA. V was clipped by 0 bases and J by 3 bases, with 12 bases between them. CDR3 in amino acids: CSVEDYGGSYEQYF. The CDR3 region has the DNA TGCAGCGTTGAAGATTACGGGGGTAGCTACGAGCAGTACTTC.

This clone was counted once. The DNA for the CDR3 is TGTGCCAGCCACCCCCTCACAGGGAACACTGAAGCTTTCTTT. It is translated as CASHPLTGNTEAFF. The genes are TRBV27 and TRBJ1-1; a weak D match, TRBD1 (5 bases). Germline V gene data show CDR1 as MNHEY and CDR2 as SMNVEV (reference sequence). With 8 bases removed from V and 1 base from J, the gap between germline ends came to 14 bases. The CDR3 covers 14 residues.

The genes are TRBV9 and TRBJ1-3; D uncertain. This CDR3 is built from 17 residues. Looked up from germline, CDR1 is SGDLS and CDR2 is YYNGEE. V gave up 4 bases and J gave up 4 bases, with 21 bases separating them. The CDR3 DNA follows: TGTGCCAGCAGCCCCCACCGAGGGCCTTACCCAGGAAACACCATATATTTT. Amino acid sequence: CASSPHRGPYPGNTIYF.

The chain has TRBV11-2 and TRBJ2-7, with a possible D match to TRBD1 (5 bases). The CDR3 consists of 13 residues. The germline gives CDR1 SGHAT, CDR2 FQNNGV. Trimming cost V 5 bases and J 3 bases, with 11 bases left between them. The DNA of the CDR3 is TGTGCCAGCAGCGGTTGGGGCAGCTACGAGCAGTACTTC. Its protein is CASSGWGSYEQYF.

The chain recombines TRBV19 with TRBJ2-1; TRBD2 is a possible D gene (7 bases). The V gene's germline CDR1 is LNHDA and CDR2 SQIVND (reference sequence). Trimming left V 1 base short and J 8 bases short, with 12 bases between. The CDR3 loop spans 14 amino acids. The CDR3 protein is CASSIAGGSDEQFF. DNA for the CDR3: TGTGCCAGTAGTATAGCGGGGGGCAGCGATGAGCAGTTCTTC.

This chain connects TRBV9 to TRBJ2-2; a weak D match, TRBD2 (5 bases). There are 15 residues in the CDR3. Trimming stripped 2 bases from V and 0 bases from J, with 8 bases between. Germline CDR1 and CDR2: SGDLS and YYNGEE. For the CDR3, the DNA is TGTGCCAGCAGCGTGAGAGGGACGAACACCGGGGAGCTGTTTTTT. It encodes CASSVRGTNTGELFF.

The chain links TRBV6-1 to TRBJ2-7; 8 positions agree with TRBD1. The CDR3 runs to 15 residues. V lost 6 bases to trimming and J lost 6 bases; unmatched junction nucleotides: 13. The germline V gene has CDR1 MNHNS and CDR2 SASEGT. The CDR3 sequence: CASRAGQGVAVEQYF. The CDR3 coding sequence is TGTGCCAGCAGGGCCGGACAGGGAGTGGCGGTCGAGCAGTACTTC.

This clone is a singleton in its sample. The gene calls are TRBV7-2 and TRBJ2-7; 10 positions match TRBD1. With 1 base clipped from V and 4 bases from J, the junction kept 7 bases outside the gene matches. Germline assignment: CDR1 SGHTA and CDR2 FQGNSA. This CDR3 contains 16 residues. The CDR3 loop is CASSLDSGTGAYEQYF. The CDR3 DNA reads TGTGCCAGCAGCTTAGATTCCGGGACAGGGGCTTACGAGCAGTACTTC.

The chain joins TRBV29-1 to TRBJ2-1; perhaps TRBD2 as D (7 bases). From germline, CDR1 is SQVTM and CDR2 ANQGSEA. The length of the CDR3 is 17 residues. V was pared by 7 bases and J by 0 bases, with 22 bases between. CDR3 protein: CSAAGGGGVSSYNEQFF. Written as DNA, the CDR3 is TGCAGCGCCGCTGGGGGAGGGGGGGTGAGCTCCTACAATGAGCAGTTCTTC.

The chain couples TRBV6-1 to TRBJ2-5; possibly TRBD2 for D (7 bases). The V and J ends lost 3 bases and 2 bases respectively, with 13 bases between them. CDR1 MNHNS and CDR2 SASEGT come from the germline V gene. The CDR3 loop spans 15 amino acids. CDR3 nucleotides: TGTGCCAGCAGTGATGGGGGGGCAGGGCAAGAGACCCAGTACTTC. It is translated as CASSDGGAGQETQYF.

This clone was seen a few times. CDR3: CASSYLAGAVETQYF. The CDR3, as DNA: TGTGCCAGCAGTTACCTAGCGGGGGCAGTCGAGACCCAGTACTTC. V and J are TRBV6-5 and TRBJ2-5; TRBD2 matches at 10 bases. Unmatched junction bases numbered 5, after V lost 2 bases and J lost 5 bases. The CDR3 contains 15 residues. Germline loops: CDR1 MNHEY, CDR2 SVGAGI.

The rearrangement uses TRBV5-1 and TRBJ2-1, with TRBD2 identical over 8 bases. CDR3 length: 15 amino acids. Germline assignment: CDR1 SGHRS and CDR2 YFSETQ. With V trimmed by 3 bases and J by 1 base, 3 bases remained unmatched. This chain's CDR3 is CASSSGGGSYNEQFF. As DNA, the CDR3 is TGCGCCAGCAGCTCCGGGGGGGGTTCCTACAATGAGCAGTTCTTC.

The rearrangement joins TRBV18 to TRBJ2-6; tentative D call: TRBD1 (6 bases). Germline CDR1 reads KGHSH; CDR2 reads LQKENI. The germline V and J ends were trimmed by 3 bases and 0 bases, with 15 bases remaining between them. The length of the CDR3 is 18 residues. CDR3 protein: CASSPPERGSSGANVLTF. For the CDR3, the DNA is TGTGCCAGCTCACCTCCGGAGAGGGGGAGCTCTGGGGCCAACGTCCTGACTTTC.

This clone was counted a single time. This chain uses TRBV6-6 with TRBJ2-7; D remains unclear. The V and J ends lost 4 bases and 3 bases respectively, with 13 bases between them. CDR1 and CDR2 (germline): MNHNY, SVGAGI (reference sequence). This CDR3 contains 14 residues. The CDR3 nucleotides are TGTGCCAGCAGTTCCGACGGGTTTTACTACGAGCAGTACGTC. It codes for CASSSDGFYYEQYV.

CDR3 region: CASSIAGRGTEAFF. The CDR3 DNA follows: TGTGCCAGTAGTATAGCGGGCAGGGGGACTGAAGCTTTCTTT. V gene TRBV19 combines with J gene TRBJ1-1; 7 bases map to TRBD1. The CDR3 spans 14 residues. After removal of 1 base from V and 5 bases from J, the junction contained 4 bases not matched to a gene. The germline gives CDR1 LNHDA, CDR2 SQIVND (reference sequence).